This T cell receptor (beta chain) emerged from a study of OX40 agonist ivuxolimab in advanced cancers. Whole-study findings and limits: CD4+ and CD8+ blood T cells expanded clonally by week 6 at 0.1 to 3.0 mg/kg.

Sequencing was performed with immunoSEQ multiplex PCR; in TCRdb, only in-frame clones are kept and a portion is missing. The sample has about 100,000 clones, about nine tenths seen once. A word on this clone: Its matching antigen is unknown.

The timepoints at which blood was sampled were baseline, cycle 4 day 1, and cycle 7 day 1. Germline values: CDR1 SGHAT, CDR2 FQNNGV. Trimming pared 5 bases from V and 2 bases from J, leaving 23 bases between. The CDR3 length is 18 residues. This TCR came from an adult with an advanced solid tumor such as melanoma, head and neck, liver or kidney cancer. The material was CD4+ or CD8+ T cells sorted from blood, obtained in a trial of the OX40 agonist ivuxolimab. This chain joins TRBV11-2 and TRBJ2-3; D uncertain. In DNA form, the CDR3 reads TGTGCCAGCAGCACCAGCCGGCTAGACCCTTTGTTCACAGATACGCAGTATTTT. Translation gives CASSTSRLDPLFTDTQYF.